This paragraph covers one TCR beta chain sequence. Its antigen is still unknown. This sample stems from a study of shared clonotypes between healthy human individuals. Study overall: There were three CD4 naive, three CD4 memory, two CD8 naive and one CD8 memory plates per donor.

Measured with immunoSEQ multiplex PCR; TCRdb has only the in-frame clones, and not every one. The repertoire includes more than 2 million clones, nearly 97% of them detected once, and 0.1% to 0.15% sits in the top ten. Per germline, CDR1 WSHSY and CDR2 SAAADI. The length of the CDR3 is 14 residues. Germline trimming cut 8 bases from V and 6 bases from J; bases unmatched to any gene: 12. Study-wide results and limits: Naive subsets generally exceeded memory subsets in estimated richness. Read depth was anticipated to influence clonotype sharing among donors.

Sequencing was carried out using naive CD4+ T cells sorted from blood. Indicated subset: CD45RA+ positively selected. The chain uses TRBV10-2 and TRBJ2-7; TRBD1 matches at 8 bases. This clonotype was obtained from a man aged 18 to 29 in good health. The DNA for the CDR3 is TGCGCCAGCCTACCTTTGACAGGGGTAGTCGAGCAGTACTTC. Translated, it gives CASLPLTGVVEQYF.